What follows are 26 T cell receptor beta chains derived from one specimen sequenced in a study of T cells in Graves' hyperthyroidism and ophthalmopathy. There were TCR beta CDR3 regions amplified from RNA transcripts. A set of HTBI primers served as the primers for a first-round RT-PCR of the TCR CDR3. TCRdb used MiXCR to reprocess the multiplex PCR reads, holding one entry per CDR3 protein. The sample gives 300,000 to 450,000 distinct CDR3 sequences, 15% to 18% of which show up once; about a quarter is in the top ten. The sample taken for sequencing was blood. All receptors derive from a woman in her late teens or twenties with Graves' hyperthyroidism that later progressed to Graves' ophthalmopathy.

The V gene is TRBV29-1, the J gene TRBJ1-2; D may be TRBD1 (6 bases). The CDR3 is 17 amino acids. V was shortened by 3 bases and J by 4 bases, with 24 bases between the two germline ends. From germline, CDR1 is SQVTM and CDR2 ANQGSEA. CDR3 nucleotides: TGCAGCGTTGACGGTGGCAAAGGGCAGGGGACGGGCTATGGCTACACCTTC. This translates into CSVDGGKGQGTGYGYTF.

The V and J genes are TRBV20-1 and TRBJ2-7; D not resolved. CDR1 is DFQATT and CDR2 is SNEGSKA in the germline V gene (reference sequence). The germline V and J ends were trimmed by 6 bases and 6 bases, with 12 bases remaining between them. The CDR3 is made up of 11 amino acids. The CDR3 is CSAPEWGEQYF. The CDR3 coding sequence is TGCAGTGCACCCGAGTGGGGCGAGCAGTACTTC.

The chain joins TRBV9 to TRBJ2-7, with 10 positions matching TRBD2. Germline CDR1 is SGDLS and CDR2 is YYNGEE. With 3 bases clipped from V and 3 bases from J, the junction kept 6 bases outside the gene matches. The CDR3 length is 15 residues. CDR3 sequence (DNA): TGTGCCAGCAGCGAGGGGGCTAGCGGGAGCTACGAGCAGTACTTC. Its protein is CASSEGASGSYEQYF.

The chain employs TRBV7-9 and TRBJ2-3; tentative D call: TRBD1 (6 bases). Deletions cut 0 bases from V and 6 bases from J, with 13 bases between. The CDR3 sequence is 15 residues long. CDR1 and CDR2 from the germline V gene are SEHNR and FQNEAQ (reference sequence). The CDR3 DNA sequence: TGTGCCAGCAGCTTAGCAGCGACAGGTCTTGATACGCAGTATTTT. This codes for CASSLAATGLDTQYF.

The rearrangement uses TRBV29-1 and TRBJ2-6; D is uncertain. Germline assignment: CDR1 SQVTM and CDR2 ANQGSEA. V lost 7 bases and J lost 1, with 8 bases in between. The length of the CDR3 is 13 residues. In nucleotides, the CDR3 is TGCAGCGCGGCCAGATCTGGGGCCAACGTCCTGACTTTC. This sequence encodes CSAARSGANVLTF. The whole variable domain, filled in from reference TRBV29-1 and TRBJ2-6, reads SAVISQKPSRDICQRGTSLTIQCQVDSQVTMMFWYRQQPGQSLTLIATANQGSEATYESGFVIDKFPISRPNLTFSTLTVSNMSPEDSSIYLCSAARSGANVLTFGAGSRLTVL.

In this sample, this clonotype turned up many times. The J gene is TRBJ2-3, the V gene TRBV11-2; D gene ambiguous. The germline V gene encodes CDR1 SGHAT and CDR2 FQNNGV. Deletions cut 0 bases from V and 3 bases from J, with 10 bases between. The CDR3 covers 15 residues. The CDR3 region has the DNA TGTGCCAGCAGCTTAGATCGCGTACGTACAGATACGCAGTATTTT. Translation: CASSLDRVRTDTQYF.

This clonotype was seen a few times. The gene calls are TRBV9 and TRBJ1-5; no definite D call. Deletions cut 3 bases from V and 7 bases from J, with 14 bases between. The CDR3 is made up of 14 amino acids. Germline CDR1 is SGDLS and CDR2 is YYNGEE. CDR3 residues: CASSAGGGGQPQHF. The DNA for the CDR3 is TGTGCCAGCAGCGCGGGTGGTGGAGGGCAGCCCCAGCATTTT.

The chain is built from TRBV6-2 or TRBV6-3 and TRBJ2-1; TRBD2 agrees at 7 bases. Germline CDR1 MNHEY, CDR2 SVGEGT. The V gene end was trimmed by 5 bases and the J gene end by 2 bases; junction bases not matched to a gene: 6. This CDR3 has 15 amino acids. The CDR3 here is CASSAASGPYNEQFF. As DNA, the CDR3 is TGTGCCAGCAGTGCGGCTAGCGGTCCCTACAATGAGCAGTTCTTC.

This clonotype came up many times. This chain joins TRBV11-2 and TRBJ2-4; tentatively, D is TRBD1 (5 bases). This CDR3 comprises 15 residues. Germline-derived CDR1 and CDR2 are SGHAT and FQNNGV. V gave up 3 bases and J gave up 1 base, with 10 bases separating them. CDR3 in DNA: TGTGCCAGCAGCTTGAACAGGCCCGCCAAAAACATTCAGTACTTC. This encodes CASSLNRPAKNIQYF.

The sample holds many counts of this clonotype. The chain recombines TRBV7-9 with TRBJ2-7, with 7 bases lining up with TRBD1. Trimming removed 2 bases from V and 3 bases from J; junction bases left unmatched: 1. The CDR3 has 13 amino acids. CDR1 and CDR2 (germline): SEHNR, FQNEAQ (reference sequence). CDR3: CASSLPGGYEQYF. CDR3 sequence (DNA): TGTGCCAGCAGCTTACCAGGGGGCTACGAGCAGTACTTC.

Note on this clonotype: A much larger clone differs by one base, so this may be a read error. V is TRBV27 and J is TRBJ2-7; 14 nucleotides align to TRBD2. Germline CDR1 is MNHEY and CDR2 is SMNVEV (reference sequence). The CDR3 loop spans 16 amino acids. Here the CDR3 reads CASSFSGLAGVYEKYF. Here the CDR3 DNA reads TGTGCCAGCAGTTTCTCGGGACTAGCGGGAGTTTACGAGAAGTACTTC.

Concerning this clonotype: This may stem from a read error, because a much larger clone lies one nucleotide away. The conserved phenylalanine or tryptophan is not found at the CDR3 terminus, so this likely reflects a read error. This chain uses TRBV27 with TRBJ2-7; D unclear. V was pared by 3 bases and J by 2 bases, with 20 bases between. Germline CDR1 reads MNHEY; CDR2 reads SMNVEV (reference sequence). This CDR3 is built from 17 residues. The CDR3 loop reads CASSFGFGGSKPYEQYL. In DNA form, the CDR3 reads TGTGCCAGCAGTTTCGGTTTTGGTGGTAGCAAACCCTACGAGCAGTACCTC.

This clonotype was picked up many times. V is TRBV12-5 and J is TRBJ2-1, with 10 bases aligning to TRBD2. The CDR3 totals 16 residues. The V gene end was trimmed by 1 base and the J gene end by 2 bases; junction bases not matched to a gene: 2. Germline V CDR1 and CDR2: LGHNT, FRNRAP. CDR3 region: CASGLAAGGTYNEQFF. In DNA, the CDR3 is TGTGCTAGTGGTTTGGCAGCGGGAGGGACCTACAATGAGCAGTTCTTC.

V gene TRBV6-2 or TRBV6-3 combines with J gene TRBJ2-3; D is perhaps TRBD2 (6 bases). Germline V gene lookup returns CDR1 MNHEY and CDR2 SVGEGT. The CDR3 consists of 16 residues. Deletions cut 6 bases from V and 2 bases from J, with 18 bases between. CDR3 in DNA: TGTGCCAGCAGCCGGGGACTCCACCTTCCCACAGATACGCAGTATTTT. It codes for CASSRGLHLPTDTQYF.

This clonotype was detected many times. This chain connects TRBV2 to TRBJ2-3; no reliable D call. With 7 bases removed from V and 4 bases from J, the gap between germline ends came to 9 bases. CDR1 SNHLY and CDR2 FYNNEI come from the germline V gene. This CDR3 is 12 amino acids long. The CDR3 spells CASKSGSDTQYF. CDR3 nucleotides: TGTGCCAGCAAGTCCGGCTCAGATACGCAGTATTTT.

This clonotype was seen a handful of times. An end of the junction differs from the germline gene, which may be a read error. The chain recombines TRBV7-7 with TRBJ2-5; D not resolved. Looked up from germline, CDR1 is SSHAT and CDR2 is FNYEAQ (reference sequence). The CDR3 has 15 amino acids. CDR3 sequence reads: CASSLNGWGQETQYF. In nucleotides, the CDR3 is TGTGCTAGCAGCTTAAACGGCTGGGGCCAAGAGACCCAGTACTTC.

This clonotype was counted many times. The rearrangement links TRBV25-1 to TRBJ1-1; D call uncertain. Germline V gives CDR1 MGHDK, CDR2 SYGVNS. CDR3 length: 12 amino acids. V was trimmed by 4 bases and J by 3 bases, leaving 6 bases between them. The CDR3 bases are TGTGCCAGCAGTGCGCCACACACTGAAGCTTTCTTT. Its protein is CASSAPHTEAFF.

This clonotype occurred a few times. This chain connects TRBV6-1 to TRBJ1-6; 7 nucleotides agree with TRBD1. V lost 6 bases, J lost 7 bases, and 6 bases stayed unmatched. Germline assignment: CDR1 MNHNS and CDR2 SASEGT. This CDR3 has 14 amino acids. In DNA, the CDR3 is TGTGCCAGCAGAAGGGGGACAGAAAATTCACCCCTCCACTTT. Amino acids: CASRRGTENSPLHF.

This clonotype came up a few times. The gene calls are TRBV4-3 and TRBJ2-1; TRBD2 is a possible D gene (6 bases). The germline V gene encodes CDR1 LGHNA and CDR2 YSLEER. The CDR3 sequence is 16 residues long. V lost 0 bases to trimming and J lost 3 bases, with 12 bases between them. The CDR3 spells CASSQDWLASYNEQFF. CDR3 nucleotide sequence: TGCGCCAGCAGCCAAGATTGGCTAGCGAGCTACAATGAGCAGTTCTTC.

This clonotype has just a few counts. As DNA, the CDR3 is TGTGCCAGCAGCGTATTTGAGGCCGATACGCAGTATTTT. Translation gives CASSVFEADTQYF. The genes are TRBV9 and TRBJ2-3; no clear D. V shed 1 base and J shed 6 bases, with 9 bases lying between them. From germline, CDR1 is SGDLS and CDR2 YYNGEE. The CDR3 runs to 13 residues.

This clonotype was found a few times. The chain couples TRBV20-1 to TRBJ2-1, with 7 bases lining up with TRBD2. V gave up 6 bases and J gave up 9 bases; unmatched junction bases: 5. CDR1 is DFQATT, CDR2 SNEGSKA, per germline (reference sequence). The CDR3 sequence is 11 residues long. The CDR3 reads CSADSGLEQFF. The CDR3 nucleotides read TGCAGTGCGGATAGCGGGCTTGAGCAGTTCTTC.

The V gene is TRBV10-3, the J gene TRBJ2-7, with TRBD2 as a possible D gene (6 bases). Trimming cost V 5 bases and J 3 bases, with 14 bases left between them. Germline V lookup: CDR1 ENHRY, CDR2 SYGVKD. The CDR3 loop spans 14 amino acids. The CDR3, as DNA: TGTGCCATCAGTTCCCCCGGGAGTGACTACGAGCAGTACTTC. Its translation: CAISSPGSDYEQYF.

The chain combines TRBV4-1 with TRBJ2-1; 11 positions agree with TRBD2. Germline V gives CDR1 MGHRA, CDR2 YSYEKL. Losses at the gene ends were 5 bases for V and 3 bases for J; bases not matched to a gene: 3. The CDR3 consists of 15 residues. The CDR3 reads CASSTTSGNYNEQFF. CDR3 nucleotides: TGCGCCAGCAGCACGACTAGCGGGAACTACAATGAGCAGTTCTTC.

This clonotype showed up many times. The rearrangement links TRBV5-1 to TRBJ2-1; 7 bases are a match to TRBD2. V lost 3 bases, J lost 5 bases, and 8 bases stayed unmatched. Per germline, CDR1 SGHRS and CDR2 YFSETQ. CDR3 length equals 15 residues. This chain's CDR3 is CASSWSGTSNNEQFF. The CDR3 DNA follows: TGCGCCAGCAGCTGGAGCGGGACTTCTAACAATGAGCAGTTCTTC.

The V and J genes are TRBV27 and TRBJ2-3, with no clear D. The CDR3 totals 13 residues. CDR1 and CDR2 (germline): MNHEY, SMNVEV (reference sequence). V was cut by 6 bases and J by 0 bases, with 7 bases left in between. The DNA of the CDR3 is TGTGCCAGCAGAAGAGGAAGCACAGATACGCAGTATTTT. It encodes CASRRGSTDTQYF.

On this clonotype itself: A much larger clonotype is one base distant, so this may be a read error. The V call is TRBV20-1, the J call TRBJ1-6; 10 positions agree with TRBD1. The CDR3 spans 14 residues. Germline CDR1 and CDR2: DFQATT and SNEGSKA (reference sequence). The CDR3 loop is CSATLTGGGSPPHF. CDR3 coding DNA: TGCAGTGCAACTTTGACAGGGGGCGGTTCACCCCCCCACTTT.